A single sample is the source of the 32 T cell receptor beta chains below, sequenced in a study of T cells after yellow fever vaccination. TCRdb called the 5' RACE reads again in MiXCR, with one record for every CDR3 protein. The sample comprises 300,000 to 400,000 distinct CDR3 sequences, 3% to 4.5% of which are singletons, and more than 20% rests with the top ten. The sequences come from PBMCs, collected 5 days after the yellow fever booster vaccination. The receptor set was obtained from a man aged 18 to 30 who received the YFV17D yellow fever vaccine.

Only a few counts were recorded for this clonotype. The gene calls are TRBV6-2 or TRBV6-3 and TRBJ2-7; D might be TRBD1 (6 bases). The CDR3 sequence is 15 residues long. Germline V gives CDR1 MNHEY, CDR2 SVGEGT. The ends were cut back, 4 bases at V and 3 bases at J, with 16 bases in the middle. Here the CDR3 reads CASSSGQTHYYEQYF. Here the CDR3 DNA reads TGTGCCAGCAGTTCCGGACAGACTCATTACTACGAGCAGTACTTC.

This clonotype was seen more than once but under ten times. V is TRBV3-1 and J is TRBJ2-2, with 9 bases matching TRBD2. The germline V gene has CDR1 LGHDT and CDR2 YNNKEL (reference sequence). Trimming cost V 4 bases and J 5 bases; bases outside gene matches: 8. The CDR3 covers 16 residues. The CDR3 sequence is CASSPRGGGLTGELFF. The CDR3 nucleotides are TGTGCCAGCAGCCCGCGGGGGGGCGGGTTGACCGGGGAGCTGTTTTTT.

This clonotype was seen only a few times. The chain recombines TRBV5-1 with TRBJ2-1; TRBD2 aligns across 9 bases. The CDR3 contains 16 residues. Germline values: CDR1 SGHRS, CDR2 YFSETQ. V lost 3 bases, J lost 5 bases, and 9 bases stayed unmatched. Here the CDR3 reads CASSSFSGGGHNEQFF. The CDR3 DNA reads TGCGCCAGCAGCTCCTTTAGCGGGGGCGGCCACAATGAGCAGTTCTTC.

Many counts were recorded for this clonotype. The chain employs TRBV29-1 and TRBJ1-1; 7 nucleotides match TRBD1. Germline values: CDR1 SQVTM, CDR2 ANQGSEA. This CDR3 has 13 residues. V was pared by 6 bases and J by 4 bases, with 8 bases of the junction left unmatched. In nucleotides, the CDR3 is TGCAGCGTCGCTGGACAGGAAAGCACTGAAGCTTTCTTT. Its translation: CSVAGQESTEAFF. Looking up the rest from reference TRBV29-1 and TRBJ1-1 gives the full variable domain: SAVISQKPSRDICQRGTSLTIQCQVDSQVTMMFWYRQQPGQSLTLIATANQGSEATYESGFVIDKFPISRPNLTFSTLTVSNMSPEDSSIYLCSVAGQESTEAFFGQGTRLTVV.

This clonotype was recorded many times. The J gene is TRBJ2-1, the V gene TRBV6-6; D is unresolved. Germline V gives CDR1 MNHNY, CDR2 SVGAGI (reference sequence). The CDR3 sequence is 11 residues long. V lost 4 bases and J 9 bases, leaving 7 bases between the germline ends. CDR3 amino acids: CASSWLSEQFF. The CDR3 nucleotides read TGTGCCAGCAGTTGGTTGAGTGAGCAGTTCTTC.

This chain joins TRBV5-4 and TRBJ2-5; TRBD1 agrees at 7 bases. J was trimmed by 5 bases and V by 3 bases; bases with no gene match: 10. The germline V gene encodes CDR1 SGHNT and CDR2 YYREEE (reference sequence). This CDR3 comprises 15 residues. The CDR3 spells CASSYVGQWAETQYF. DNA of the CDR3: TGTGCCAGCAGCTACGTGGGACAGTGGGCGGAGACCCAGTACTTC. The variable domain in full, with the rest retrieved from reference TRBV5-4 and TRBJ2-5, is ETGVTQSPTHLIKTRGQQVTLRCSSQSGHNTVSWYQQALGQGPQFIFQYYREEENGRGNFPPRFSGLQFPNYSSELNVNALELDDSALYLCASSYVGQWAETQYFGPGTRLLVL.

There are a few counts of this clonotype. The chain couples TRBV11-2 to TRBJ1-4; the match to TRBD1 covers 8 bases. The germline V gene encodes CDR1 SGHAT and CDR2 FQNNGV. The CDR3 length is 14 residues. V shed 3 bases and J 8 bases; nucleotides not matched to a gene: 5. In DNA, the CDR3 is TGTGCCAGCAGCTTGGACAGGGCTGTGGAAAAACTGTTTTTT. This sequence encodes CASSLDRAVEKLFF.

At least ten counts were recorded for this clonotype. The chain couples TRBV5-1 to TRBJ1-6; D is unresolved. Between the trimmed V and J ends, which lost 0 bases and 9 bases, there was a span of 7 bases. The CDR3 has 13 residues. CDR1 is SGHRS and CDR2 is YFSETQ in the germline V gene. The CDR3 loop reads CASSLAGRSPLHF. In DNA form, the CDR3 reads TGCGCCAGCAGCTTGGCCGGACGTTCACCCCTCCACTTT.

The chain carries TRBV27 and TRBJ1-5, with 7 positions matching TRBD1. The CDR3 loop spans 15 amino acids. Germline V gives CDR1 MNHEY, CDR2 SMNVEV (reference sequence). The ends lost 10 bases at V and 1 base at J; junction bases unmatched: 10. The CDR3 spells CAIHKQGRSNQPQHF. In DNA, the CDR3 is TGTGCCATCCACAAACAGGGGAGGAGCAATCAGCCCCAGCATTTT.

This clonotype was detected many times. The chain has TRBV29-1 and TRBJ2-5; the match to TRBD2 covers 7 bases. CDR1 and CDR2 from the germline V gene are SQVTM and ANQGSEA. This CDR3 is 14 amino acids long. J lost 6 bases, V lost 0 bases, and 7 bases had no gene match. CDR3 sequence: CSVEEAGPEKTQYF. For the CDR3, the DNA is TGCAGCGTTGAAGAAGCGGGGCCCGAGAAGACCCAGTACTTC.

The gene calls are TRBV27 and TRBJ2-2; no reliable D call. The germline CDR1 and CDR2 sequences are MNHEY and SMNVEV (reference sequence). With 6 bases removed from V and 5 bases from J, the gap between germline ends came to 10 bases. The CDR3 sequence is 13 residues long. CDR3: CASRLWGTGELFF. CDR3 sequence (DNA): TGTGCCAGCAGACTCTGGGGTACCGGGGAGCTGTTTTTT.

This clonotype appeared many times. The J gene is TRBJ1-4, the V gene TRBV7-9; the D is unclear. The CDR3 spans 12 residues. Germline V gene sequence: CDR1 SEHNR, CDR2 FQNEAQ (reference sequence). V lost 3 bases to trimming and J lost 7 bases, with 6 bases between them. Here the CDR3 DNA reads TGTGCCAGCAGCTTCCCCAGTGAAAAACTGTTTTTT. It yields the protein CASSFPSEKLFF.

The chain joins TRBV27 to TRBJ2-5; D not certain. The CDR3 is made up of 14 amino acids. V lost 0 bases to trimming and J lost 7 bases, with 12 bases between them. Germline V gives CDR1 MNHEY, CDR2 SMNVEV (reference sequence). The CDR3 DNA follows: TGTGCCAGCAGTTTATCGTTATTCTCCCGGACCCAGTACTTC. Amino acids: CASSLSLFSRTQYF.

There are a few counts of this clonotype. V and J are TRBV29-1 and TRBJ2-5, with 7 bases matching TRBD1. This CDR3 has 12 amino acids. The germline CDR1 and CDR2 sequences are SQVTM and ANQGSEA. V gave up 7 bases and J gave up 4 bases; unmatched junction bases: 6. CDR3 sequence reads: CSGRTGGETQYF. The CDR3 coding sequence is TGCAGCGGGAGGACAGGTGGAGAGACCCAGTACTTC.

This clonotype has only a few counts. The rearrangement links TRBV6-5 to TRBJ2-7, with 8 bases identical to TRBD2. CDR3 length equals 14 residues. The trim removed 5 bases at V and 2 bases at J, leaving 5 bases unmatched. Germline V gene lookup returns CDR1 MNHEY and CDR2 SVGAGI. The CDR3 sequence: CASSIGGGTYEQYF. In DNA form, the CDR3 reads TGTGCCAGCAGTATCGGGGGGGGAACCTACGAGCAGTACTTC.

In its sample, this clonotype was seen a few times. V and J are TRBV5-4 and TRBJ2-5; the match to TRBD2 covers 8 bases. The CDR3 totals 15 residues. V trimming: 1 base; J trimming: 5 bases; junction bases outside the gene matches: 7. In germline, CDR1 is SGHNT, CDR2 YYREEE (reference sequence). This CDR3 reads CASSLPGGASETQYF. The CDR3 nucleotides are TGTGCCAGCAGCTTGCCCGGGGGGGCATCTGAGACCCAGTACTTC.

This clonotype has a handful of counts. The chain combines TRBV4-2 with TRBJ2-1, with D maybe TRBD1 (5 bases). The CDR3 consists of 16 residues. Per the germline V gene, CDR1 is LGHNA and CDR2 is YNFKEQ. V shed 0 bases and J shed 4 bases, with 13 bases lying between them. The CDR3 loop is CASSQESQGLYNEQFF. The DNA for the CDR3 is TGTGCCAGCAGCCAAGAGAGTCAGGGCCTTTACAATGAGCAGTTCTTC.

This clonotype has only a few counts. The rearrangement uses TRBV7-2 and TRBJ1-5; possible D gene TRBD1, 5 bases. The CDR3 length is 14 residues. The germline V and J ends were trimmed by 2 bases and 6 bases, with 11 bases remaining between them. Germline V CDR1 and CDR2: SGHTA, FQGNSA. CDR3 in amino acids: CASSLQGWGQPQHF. The DNA of the CDR3 is TGTGCCAGCAGCTTACAGGGTTGGGGTCAGCCCCAGCATTTT.

The V call is TRBV5-1, the J call TRBJ1-2; tentatively, D is TRBD1 (5 bases). Trimming took 4 bases from V and 5 from J, leaving 15 bases between them. Looked up from germline, CDR1 is SGHRS and CDR2 is YFSETQ. The CDR3 is 14 residues long. The CDR3 DNA follows: TGCGCCAGCAGCACTCAACAGGCAGAATATGGCTACACCTTC. Its translation is CASSTQQAEYGYTF.

V is TRBV4-3 and J is TRBJ2-1, with D perhaps TRBD1 or TRBD2 (6 bases each). The V end was cut by 4 bases, the J end by 6 bases, with 13 bases between. CDR3 size: 14 residues. Germline lookup yields CDR1 LGHNA and CDR2 YSLEER. The CDR3 spells CASSPSGGPNEQFF. The CDR3 coding sequence is TGCGCCAGCAGCCCTAGTGGGGGGCCCAATGAGCAGTTCTTC.

This clonotype was observed a handful of times. The chain is built from TRBV19 and TRBJ2-5, with 8 bases fitting TRBD2. CDR3 length: 14 amino acids. Trimming removed 8 bases from V and 3 bases from J; junction bases left unmatched: 8. Germline assignment: CDR1 LNHDA and CDR2 SQIVND (reference sequence). This CDR3 is CASPEEGLEETQYF. The DNA of the CDR3 is TGTGCCAGTCCAGAAGAGGGACTAGAAGAGACCCAGTACTTC.

The rearrangement uses TRBV4-1 and TRBJ2-2; weak D call: TRBD2 (6 bases). This CDR3 has 15 residues. Germline CDR1 and CDR2: MGHRA and YSYEKL. V was pared by 0 bases and J by 7 bases, with 12 bases between. The CDR3 DNA follows: TGCGCCAGCAGCCAAGACCAGGGAGGATACGGGGAGCTGTTTTTT. It specifies CASSQDQGGYGELFF.

This clonotype appeared a few times. The chain has TRBV9 and TRBJ1-2, with D maybe TRBD1 (5 bases). CDR3 length equals 15 residues. Germline V gene data show CDR1 as SGDLS and CDR2 as YYNGEE. The V gene lost 0 bases and the J gene lost 4 bases, with 13 bases spanning the gap. This CDR3 reads CASSVGRGTSYGYTF. The CDR3 DNA reads TGTGCCAGCAGCGTAGGGCGGGGCACCTCCTATGGCTACACCTTC.

This clonotype showed up many times. The genes are TRBV7-9 and TRBJ1-2; D ambiguous. CDR3 length: 12 amino acids. V was cut by 1 base and J by 8 bases, with 8 bases left in between. Germline V lookup: CDR1 SEHNR, CDR2 FQNEAQ (reference sequence). This chain's CDR3 is CASSLEARGYTF. DNA for the CDR3: TGTGCCAGCAGCTTAGAGGCTCGGGGCTACACCTTC.

V is TRBV20-1 and J is TRBJ1-4; D call uncertain. Germline CDR1 DFQATT, CDR2 SNEGSKA (reference sequence). The CDR3 is 13 residues long. The V and J ends lost 0 bases and 5 bases respectively, with 7 bases between them. The CDR3 bases are TGCAGTGCTAGAGATGATCGAAATGAAAAACTGTTTTTT. This encodes CSARDDRNEKLFF.

This rearrangement joins TRBV19 to TRBJ2-3; D not certain. The germline gives CDR1 LNHDA, CDR2 SQIVND (reference sequence). Deletions cut 3 bases from V and 1 base from J, with 5 bases between. The CDR3 contains 13 residues. CDR3 bases: TGTGCCAGTAGTATCGCCCGCACAGATACGCAGTATTTT. Encoded protein: CASSIARTDTQYF.

At least ten counts were recorded for this clonotype. The genes are TRBV11-2 and TRBJ2-5; D gene unclear. This CDR3 has 14 residues. Germline V lookup: CDR1 SGHAT, CDR2 FQNNGV. V was clipped by 3 bases and J by 2 bases, with 10 bases between them. CDR3 protein: CASSFDRFQETQYF. In nucleotides, the CDR3 is TGTGCCAGCAGCTTCGATCGATTTCAAGAGACCCAGTACTTC.

This rearrangement joins TRBV2 to TRBJ1-5, with D maybe TRBD1 (6 bases). The CDR3 is made up of 14 amino acids. Per germline, CDR1 SNHLY and CDR2 FYNNEI. V lost 7 bases, J lost 6 bases, and 16 bases lay in between. DNA for the CDR3: TGTGCCAGCACCGCGGACAGAACGGGTCAGCCCCAGCATTTT. It is translated as CASTADRTGQPQHF.

The chain has TRBV12-3 or TRBV12-4 and TRBJ1-1; D is ambiguous. The CDR3 is made up of 14 amino acids. The V end lost 2 bases, the J end lost 1 base, and 8 bases lay between the germline ends. The CDR3 DNA is TGTGCCAGCAGTTTAAGGACGGGGAACACTGAAGCTTTCTTT. Amino acid sequence: CASSLRTGNTEAFF.

The chain combines TRBV12-3 or TRBV12-4 with TRBJ2-5; 9 bases line up with TRBD1. CDR3 length: 13 amino acids. With V trimmed by 8 bases and J by 8 bases, 9 bases remained unmatched. The CDR3 DNA sequence: TGTGCCAGCGCTCTACAGGGGGCGGGTACCCAGTACTTC. It translates to CASALQGAGTQYF.

The chain joins TRBV5-1 to TRBJ2-1; 10 nucleotides align to TRBD2. This CDR3 comprises 15 residues. Germline values: CDR1 SGHRS, CDR2 YFSETQ. The V gene end was trimmed by 2 bases and the J gene end by 8 bases; junction bases not matched to a gene: 7. Here the CDR3 reads CASSFGGLAGDEQFF. The CDR3 nucleotides read TGCGCCAGCAGCTTTGGAGGGCTAGCGGGGGATGAGCAGTTCTTC.

This clonotype appeared many times. This chain connects TRBV9 to TRBJ2-3; the D gene could be TRBD1 or TRBD2 (6 bases each). The CDR3 has 16 residues. Trimming stripped 1 base from V and 4 bases from J, with 16 bases between. The germline gives CDR1 SGDLS, CDR2 YYNGEE. The CDR3 spells CASSVFPGEVADTQYF. The CDR3, as DNA: TGTGCCAGCAGCGTATTCCCAGGGGAGGTTGCAGATACGCAGTATTTT. Variable domain in full (rest from reference TRBV9 and TRBJ2-3): DSGVTQTPKHLITATGQRVTLRCSPRSGDLSVYWYQQSLDQGLQFLIQYYNGEERAKGNILERFSAQQFPDLHSELNLSSLELGDSALYFCASSVFPGEVADTQYFGPGTRLTVL.